This paragraph reports one T cell receptor (beta chain). The antigen is not known. The immunoSEQ assay was v3.0, run at survey level. Method: immunoSEQ multiplex PCR; TCRdb's copy keeps in-frame clones and lacks some. Of about 22,000 clones detected, 65% to 90% appear once; the ten largest clones hold about a fifth. These data originate in a study of long-term antiretroviral therapy in people with HIV. Study-level results: In samples taken after ART, diversity increased but remained below transplant donor control levels. Repertoires looked antigen-experienced, with only a slight naive shift after ART.

Germline CDR1 and CDR2: LNHDA and SQIVND (reference sequence). Trimming pared 7 bases from V and 7 bases from J, leaving 17 bases between. CDR3 length equals 13 residues. The TCR sequence derives from a man aged 18 to 29 with HIV. The sequences come from unsorted PBMCs, collected 0.1 years before starting antiretroviral therapy. This chain joins TRBV19 and TRBJ2-7, with a possible D match to TRBD2 (6 bases). CDR3 amino acids: CASTPAGAGEQYF. The CDR3 nucleotides read TGTGCCAGTACCCCGGCCGGGGCGGGGGAGCAGTACTTC.